The 23 T cell receptor beta chains in this list originate from one sample, sequenced in a study of T-cell memory formation after mild COVID-19. TCRdb re-called the 5' RACE reads with MiXCR, one entry per CDR3 protein. The sample has some 320,000 distinct CDR3 sequences, roughly 15% seen once; the top ten hold around 22%. The sequenced material came from PBMCs or a T cell subset sorted from them (not recorded which). The source of these receptors is a young man who had mild COVID-19 (a few samples of this study predate the infection). Cell type and time point are not known.

This clonotype has more than one count but fewer than ten. The rearrangement joins TRBV11-2 to TRBJ1-5; tentatively, D is TRBD1 (5 bases). From germline, CDR1 is SGHAT and CDR2 FQNNGV. There are 14 residues in the CDR3. V lost 1 base and J lost 6, with 10 bases in between. In DNA form, the CDR3 reads TGTGCCAGCAGCTTAGGCAGGGCGGGTCAGCCCCAGCATTTT. Translating gives CASSLGRAGQPQHF.

The chain recombines TRBV12-3 or TRBV12-4 with TRBJ2-2; no clear D. The CDR3 runs 15 residues. Trimming removed 4 bases from V and 6 bases from J, with 15 bases in between. The CDR3 is CASSSLITLSGELFF. In nucleotides, the CDR3 is TGTGCCAGCAGTTCCCTCATTACTTTGTCCGGGGAGCTGTTTTTT.

This clonotype came up many times. This chain joins TRBV3-1 and TRBJ2-1; 9 nucleotides line up with TRBD1. There are 13 residues in the CDR3. Germline V CDR1 and CDR2: LGHDT, YNNKEL (reference sequence). V shed 7 bases, J shed 8 bases, and the junction held 6 bases outside the gene matches. CDR3 loop: CASTRTGDYEQFF. DNA of the CDR3: TGTGCCAGCACCAGGACAGGGGACTATGAGCAGTTCTTC.

This clonotype showed up many times. The chain is built from TRBV5-1 and TRBJ2-1, with D possibly being TRBD1 (5 bases). V was pared by 2 bases and J by 0 bases, with 18 bases between. This CDR3 has 18 amino acids. CDR1 and CDR2 (germline): SGHRS, YFSETQ. The DNA for the CDR3 is TGCGCCAGCAGCTTTGGACCCGTCTCTAGGGGCTCCTACAATGAGCAGTTCTTC. Its protein product is CASSFGPVSRGSYNEQFF.

The chain carries TRBV7-2 and TRBJ1-6; 8 nucleotides match TRBD1. Trimming cost V 4 bases and J 7 bases; bases outside gene matches: 9. The CDR3 runs to 16 residues. Germline V gives CDR1 SGHTA, CDR2 FQGNSA. The CDR3, as DNA: TGTGCCAGCAGCTCGTTGACAGGGGAAGGAAATTCACCCCTCCACTTT. It specifies CASSSLTGEGNSPLHF.

This clonotype was seen a few times. This chain connects TRBV7-9 to TRBJ1-2; D may be TRBD1 (5 bases). Germline V gene sequence: CDR1 SEHNR, CDR2 FQNEAQ (reference sequence). V dropped 5 bases and J dropped 0 bases, with 16 bases sitting between them. The CDR3 spans 16 residues. The DNA for the CDR3 is TGTGCCAGCAGCCCGACCTCGGGGGACCCTAACTATGGCTACACCTTC. Translating it yields CASSPTSGDPNYGYTF.

This clonotype was observed many times. The V gene is TRBV7-3, the J gene TRBJ2-1; TRBD2 matches 9 bases. From germline, CDR1 is SGHTA and CDR2 FQGTGA. With V trimmed by 4 bases and J by 1 base, 5 bases remained unmatched. This CDR3 is built from 16 residues. Written as DNA, the CDR3 is TGTGCCAGCAGCTCGACTAGCGGATCATCCTACAATGAGCAGTTCTTC. Its translation is CASSSTSGSSYNEQFF.

This clonotype has just a few counts. V usage is TRBV4-2 and J usage is TRBJ2-5, with TRBD1 identical over 7 bases. Germline CDR1 reads LGHNA; CDR2 reads YNFKEQ. This CDR3 comprises 14 residues. With V trimmed by 4 bases and J by 5 bases, 7 bases remained unmatched. CDR3 bases: TGTGCCAGCAGCCCGGGACAGAGAGGCGAGACCCAGTACTTC. It translates to CASSPGQRGETQYF.

V usage is TRBV5-1 and J usage is TRBJ1-2; possible D gene TRBD1, 6 bases. CDR3 length: 16 residues. CDR1 and CDR2 from the germline V gene are SGHRS and YFSETQ. Trimming pared 4 bases from V and 3 bases from J, leaving 19 bases between. Here the CDR3 DNA reads TGCGCCAGCAGCCGGGGGGCGCCGACCTCGGACTATGGCTACACCTTC. This gives the protein CASSRGAPTSDYGYTF.

The sample holds many counts of this clonotype. V usage is TRBV4-2 and J usage is TRBJ2-5; TRBD2 matches 10 bases. Germline CDR1 is LGHNA and CDR2 is YNFKEQ. The CDR3 has 16 residues. V gave up 1 base and J gave up 4 bases; unmatched junction bases: 6. As DNA, the CDR3 is TGTGCCAGCAGCCAAGTGAGCGGGGGGGCGTCAGAGACCCAGTACTTC. Protein sequence: CASSQVSGGASETQYF.

The chain links TRBV29-1 to TRBJ1-1; D not resolved. Germline V gene lookup returns CDR1 SQVTM and CDR2 ANQGSEA. V lost 7 bases to trimming and J lost 4 bases, with 13 bases between them. CDR3 length: 12 amino acids. The CDR3 region is CSGRWSGTEAFF. CDR3 DNA: TGCAGCGGACGATGGAGCGGCACTGAAGCTTTCTTT.

This clonotype was counted a few times. The CDR3 DNA reads TGTGCCAGCAGCTTGCAGGGAGCGAGTAGCAATCAGCCCCAGCATTTT. It specifies CASSLQGASSNQPQHF. The V call is TRBV7-2, the J call TRBJ1-5, with a weak D call TRBD1 (5 bases). The CDR3 has 16 amino acids. The ends were cut back, 3 bases at V and 0 bases at J, with 12 bases in the middle. Germline assignment: CDR1 SGHTA and CDR2 FQGNSA.

The rearrangement joins TRBV20-1 to TRBJ2-3; no clear D. The CDR3 contains 13 residues. Germline V gene data show CDR1 as DFQATT and CDR2 as SNEGSKA (reference sequence). Trimming removed 0 bases from V and 5 bases from J, with 9 bases in between. CDR3 nucleotides: TGCAGTGCTAGAGATCGATCCAGAGATACGCAGTATTTT. This translates into CSARDRSRDTQYF.

This clonotype showed up just a few times. The chain couples TRBV7-9 to TRBJ1-1; 7 bases are shared with TRBD1. Germline V gives CDR1 SEHNR, CDR2 FQNEAQ (reference sequence). V was clipped by 4 bases and J by 0 bases; unmatched bases: 2. The CDR3 extends over 14 amino acids. CDR3 amino acids: CASSYQGVNTEAFF. The DNA of the CDR3 is TGTGCCAGCAGCTACCAGGGGGTGAACACTGAAGCTTTCTTT. Drawing the rest from reference TRBV7-9 and TRBJ1-1, the complete variable domain is DTGVSQNPRHKITKRGQNVTFRCDPISEHNRLYWYRQTLGQGPEFLTYFQNEAQLEKSRLLSDRFSAERPKGSFSTLEIQRTEQGDSAMYLCASSYQGVNTEAFFGQGTRLTVV.

This clonotype has just a few counts. The rearrangement uses TRBV15 and TRBJ1-2; no clear D gene. The CDR3 consists of 16 residues. The germline V and J ends were trimmed by 0 bases and 4 bases, with 15 bases remaining between them. Germline CDR1 reads LNHNV; CDR2 reads YYDKDF (reference sequence). CDR3 protein: CATSRDFELEVYGYTF. CDR3 coding DNA: TGTGCCACCAGCAGAGATTTCGAGCTAGAGGTCTATGGCTACACCTTC.

Only a few counts were recorded for this clonotype. The CDR3 protein is CASSPGGSTNQPQHF. The CDR3 DNA reads TGTGCCAGCAGCCCAGGGGGGTCCACAAATCAGCCCCAGCATTTT. The chain carries TRBV6-2 or TRBV6-3 and TRBJ1-5; 7 nucleotides agree with TRBD1. Germline V CDR1 and CDR2: MNHEY, SVGEGT. With V trimmed by 6 bases and J by 4 bases, 9 bases remained unmatched. This CDR3 is built from 15 residues.

This clonotype was seen many times. The V gene is TRBV7-2, the J gene TRBJ2-5, with TRBD2 identical over 13 bases. The CDR3 has 16 residues. Losses at the gene ends were 7 bases for V and 5 bases for J; bases not matched to a gene: 10. CDR1 and CDR2 from the germline V gene are SGHTA and FQGNSA. The DNA for the CDR3 is TGTGCCAGCAACAACCGACTAGCGGGGGGCGGTGAGACCCAGTACTTC. Amino acid sequence: CASNNRLAGGGETQYF.

This clonotype was seen a few times. The CDR3 DNA reads TGCAGCGTTGAAGATCTGACTAGCGGGCTATCGGCCCAGTACTTC. Its translation: CSVEDLTSGLSAQYF. This sequence joins TRBV29-1 and TRBJ2-5, with 10 bases that match TRBD2. The trim removed 0 bases at V and 9 bases at J, leaving 10 bases unmatched. The CDR3 runs 15 residues. CDR1 and CDR2 (germline): SQVTM, ANQGSEA.

This clonotype came up a few times. The rearrangement uses TRBV19 and TRBJ1-5; tentative D call: TRBD1 (6 bases). V lost 2 bases and J lost 12, with 8 bases in between. Germline V lookup: CDR1 LNHDA, CDR2 SQIVND (reference sequence). This CDR3 spans 11 amino acids. CDR3 nucleotide sequence: TGTGCCAGTAGTATATGGGACAACCAGCATTTT. Protein sequence: CASSIWDNQHF.

The rearrangement links TRBV23-1 to TRBJ2-7, with 7 bases identical to TRBD2. TRBV23-1 is an open reading frame, and its role is uncertain. With V trimmed by 0 bases and J by 6 bases, 11 bases remained unmatched. The CDR3 has 16 residues. The CDR3 nucleotides read TGCGCCAGCAGTCAATCAGGGGAGGGAGGCGGATGCGAGCAGTACGTC. Amino acids: CASSQSGEGGGCEQYV.

The rearrangement joins TRBV5-6 to TRBJ1-5, with D hard to call. V lost 3 bases and J 5 bases, leaving 12 bases between the germline ends. This CDR3 has 14 residues. In germline, CDR1 is SGHDT, CDR2 YYEEEE. CDR3 bases: TGTGCCAGCAGCTCGGGGAGGGCGTATCAGCCCCAGCATTTT. Translated, it gives CASSSGRAYQPQHF.

This clonotype has more than one count but fewer than ten. The chain combines TRBV20-1 with TRBJ2-7, with D hard to call. Trimming took off 8 bases at V and 0 bases at J, with 17 bases between the two ends. Germline V gene lookup returns CDR1 DFQATT and CDR2 SNEGSKA (reference sequence). The CDR3 sequence is 14 residues long. The CDR3 is CSFRMGFNSYEQYF. In DNA form, the CDR3 reads TGCAGTTTCCGGATGGGATTCAACTCCTACGAGCAGTACTTC.

A few counts support this clonotype. The V gene is TRBV20-1, the J gene TRBJ1-6; D not resolved. Trimming cost V 5 bases and J 10 bases, with 21 bases left between them. Germline V gene lookup returns CDR1 DFQATT and CDR2 SNEGSKA (reference sequence). The CDR3 totals 15 residues. The CDR3 coding sequence is TGCAGTGCTCGGGAGGGATGGATTCTGGCGTCACCCCTCCACTTT. Encoded protein: CSAREGWILASPLHF.